This T cell receptor beta chain originates from a study of T cells in Graves' hyperthyroidism and ophthalmopathy. Study-wide results and limits: Separating ophthalmopathy from stable hyperthyroidism was achieved by a 13 V-J model.

The CDR3 regions of TCR beta were amplified from RNA transcripts. When the TCR CDR3 underwent first-round RT-PCR, the HTBI primer set was used. TCRdb re-derived calls from the multiplex PCR reads in MiXCR, one entry per CDR3 protein. In the table there are about 840,000 distinct CDR3 sequences, more than 30% of which are singletons. In making diagnoses, clinical symptoms, serum thyroxine and TRAb, thyroid ultrasound and orbital computed tomography were all used. Comments on this clonotype: The antigen is undetermined.

The CDR3 length is 15 residues. CDR1 is DFQATT, CDR2 SNEGSKA, per germline (reference sequence). After removal of 0 bases from V and 0 bases from J, the junction contained 1 base not matched to a gene. The material sequenced was blood. This receptor was obtained from a man between 18 and 35 years old with Graves' hyperthyroidism. The chain recombines TRBV20-1 with TRBJ1-3, with 8 nucleotides matching TRBD1. This chain's CDR3 is CSAREGQDSGNTIYF. The CDR3 nucleotides are TGCAGTGCTAGAGAGGGACAGGACTCTGGAAACACCATATATTTT.